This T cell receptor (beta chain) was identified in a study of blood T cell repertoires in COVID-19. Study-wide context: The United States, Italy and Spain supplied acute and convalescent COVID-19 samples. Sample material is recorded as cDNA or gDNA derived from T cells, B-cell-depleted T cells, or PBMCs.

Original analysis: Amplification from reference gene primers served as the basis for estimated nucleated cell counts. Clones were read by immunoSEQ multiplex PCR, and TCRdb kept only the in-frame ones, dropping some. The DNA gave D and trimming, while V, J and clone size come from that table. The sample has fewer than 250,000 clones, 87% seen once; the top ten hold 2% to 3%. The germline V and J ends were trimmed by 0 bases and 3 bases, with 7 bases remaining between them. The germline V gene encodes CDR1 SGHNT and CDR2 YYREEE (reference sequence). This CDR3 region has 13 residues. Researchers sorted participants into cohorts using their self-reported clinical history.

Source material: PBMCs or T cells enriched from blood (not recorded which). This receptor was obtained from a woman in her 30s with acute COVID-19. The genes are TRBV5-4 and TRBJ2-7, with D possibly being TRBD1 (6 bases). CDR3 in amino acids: CASSLEQGYEQYF. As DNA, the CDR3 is TGTGCCAGCAGCTTGGAACAGGGCTACGAGCAGTACTTC.